This passage covers 7 T cell receptor beta chains from one sample sequenced in a study of blood T cells in healthy people across ages. A second PCR of about 6 to 11 cycles used a sample-barcoded 5' primer and a J-beta primer mix. Each CDR3 protein is one row after TCRdb ran MiXCR on the 5' RACE reads. The sample holds 550,000 to 650,000 distinct CDR3 sequences, 25% to 30% seen once. Material: blood. These receptors came from a woman of 80 years or more in good health.

This clonotype has a count of ten or more. Here the CDR3 DNA reads TGCAGTGCTAGTTTGGGAGTGGGGGGGATGTCAGATACGCAGTATTTT. Its protein is CSASLGVGGMSDTQYF. The J gene is TRBJ2-3, the V gene TRBV20-1, with 7 bases matching TRBD2. The CDR3 runs to 16 residues. Germline CDR1 DFQATT, CDR2 SNEGSKA (reference sequence). The V gene end was trimmed by 3 bases and the J gene end by 4 bases; junction bases not matched to a gene: 13.

About this clonotype: One end of the junction does not line up with germline, which may come from a read error. CDR3 sequence (DNA): TGCAGGGCTAGAGTAGCTGCCACTGAAGCTTTCTTT. Its translation is CRARVAATEAFF. The chain joins TRBV20-1 to TRBJ1-1, with D uncertain. The CDR3 consists of 12 residues. CDR1 is DFQATT, CDR2 SNEGSKA, per germline (reference sequence).

The rearrangement joins TRBV7-3 to TRBJ2-3; TRBD2 matches 7 bases. There are 14 residues in the CDR3. CDR1 is SGHTA and CDR2 is FQGTGA in the germline V gene. V was clipped by 6 bases and J by 2 bases; unmatched bases: 5. The CDR3 reads CASRIGGITDTQYF. DNA of the CDR3: TGTGCCAGCAGGATCGGGGGGATCACAGATACGCAGTATTTT.

The rearrangement joins TRBV4-2 to TRBJ2-2, with 7 bases identical to TRBD2. With V trimmed by 0 bases and J by 6 bases, 4 bases remained unmatched. Germline-derived CDR1 and CDR2 are LGHNA and YNFKEQ. This CDR3 has 15 residues. CDR3 DNA: TGTGCCAGCAGCCAAGATGGACTAGTCGCCGGGGAGCTGTTTTTT. Translation: CASSQDGLVAGELFF.

Details on this clonotype: One end of the junction is discordant with germline, which a read error may explain. The genes are TRBV7-2 and TRBJ1-2; TRBD1 matches at 8 bases. The CDR3 is made up of 14 amino acids. Germline loops: CDR1 SGHTA, CDR2 FQGNSA. The CDR3 region has the DNA TGTGCCAGCAGCCCCGGGACAGGTTATTATGACTACACCTTC. Amino acids: CASSPGTGYYDYTF.

V usage is TRBV4-2 and J usage is TRBJ2-5; 7 positions agree with TRBD1. The CDR3 sequence is 15 residues long. With V trimmed by 2 bases and J by 5 bases, 8 bases remained unmatched. Germline CDR1 LGHNA, CDR2 YNFKEQ. CDR3 in amino acids: CASSQTGERGETQYF. The CDR3 DNA reads as TGTGCCAGCAGCCAAACAGGGGAGAGAGGGGAGACCCAGTACTTC.

CDR3 in amino acids: CASSEAPGGHQPQHF. For the CDR3, the DNA is TGTGCCAGCAGTGAAGCACCCGGGGGACATCAGCCCCAGCATTTT. This chain connects TRBV6-1 to TRBJ1-5; a weak D match, TRBD1 (5 bases). The CDR3 spans 15 residues. Germline loops: CDR1 MNHNS, CDR2 SASEGT. Between the trimmed V and J ends, which lost 0 bases and 5 bases, there was a span of 11 bases.